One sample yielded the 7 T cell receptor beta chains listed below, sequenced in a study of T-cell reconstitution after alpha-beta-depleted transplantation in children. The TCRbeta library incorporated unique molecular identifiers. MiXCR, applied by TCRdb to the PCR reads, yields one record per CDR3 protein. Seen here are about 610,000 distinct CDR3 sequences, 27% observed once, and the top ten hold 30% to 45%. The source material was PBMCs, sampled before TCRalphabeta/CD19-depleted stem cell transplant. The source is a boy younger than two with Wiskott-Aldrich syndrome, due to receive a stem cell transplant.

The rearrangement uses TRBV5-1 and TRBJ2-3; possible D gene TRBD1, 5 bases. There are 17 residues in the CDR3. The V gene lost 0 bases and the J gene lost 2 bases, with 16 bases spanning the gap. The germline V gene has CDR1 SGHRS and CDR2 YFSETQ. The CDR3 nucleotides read TGCGCCAGCAGCTTGGGACGTGGGGCAGGGTTCACAGATACGCAGTATTTT. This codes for CASSLGRGAGFTDTQYF. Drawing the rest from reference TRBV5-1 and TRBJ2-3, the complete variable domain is KAGVTQTPRYLIKTRGQQVTLSCSPISGHRSVSWYQQTPGQGLQFLFEYFSETQRNKGNFPGRFSGRQFSNSRSEMNVSTLELGDSALYLCASSLGRGAGFTDTQYFGPGTRLTVL.

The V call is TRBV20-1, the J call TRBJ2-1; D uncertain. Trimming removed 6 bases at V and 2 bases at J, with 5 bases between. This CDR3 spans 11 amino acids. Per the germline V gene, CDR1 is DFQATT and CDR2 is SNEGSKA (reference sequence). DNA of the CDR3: TGCAGTGCGTTGGCCTACAATGAGCAGTTCTTC. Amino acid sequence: CSALAYNEQFF.

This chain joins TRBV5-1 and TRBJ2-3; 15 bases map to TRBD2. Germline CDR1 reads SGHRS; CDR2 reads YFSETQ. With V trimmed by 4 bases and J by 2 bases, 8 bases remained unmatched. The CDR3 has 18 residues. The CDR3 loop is CASSGQGTSGRTTDTQYF. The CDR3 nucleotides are TGCGCCAGCAGCGGTCAAGGGACTAGCGGGAGGACCACAGATACGCAGTATTTT.

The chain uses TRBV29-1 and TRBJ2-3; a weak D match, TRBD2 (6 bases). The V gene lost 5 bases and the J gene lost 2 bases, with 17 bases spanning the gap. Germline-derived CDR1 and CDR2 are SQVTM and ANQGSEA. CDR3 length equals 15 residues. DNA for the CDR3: TGCAGCGTTTATAGGGACTCAAGACCCACAGATACGCAGTATTTT. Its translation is CSVYRDSRPTDTQYF.

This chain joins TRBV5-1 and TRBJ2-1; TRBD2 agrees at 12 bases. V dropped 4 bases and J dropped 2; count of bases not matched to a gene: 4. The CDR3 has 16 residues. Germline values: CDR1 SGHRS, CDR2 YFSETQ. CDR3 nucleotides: TGCGCCAGCAGCCGTCCTAGCGGGAGGGCCTACAATGAGCAGTTCTTC. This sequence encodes CASSRPSGRAYNEQFF. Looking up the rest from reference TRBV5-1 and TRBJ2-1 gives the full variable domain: KAGVTQTPRYLIKTRGQQVTLSCSPISGHRSVSWYQQTPGQGLQFLFEYFSETQRNKGNFPGRFSGRQFSNSRSEMNVSTLELGDSALYLCASSRPSGRAYNEQFFGPGTRLTVL.

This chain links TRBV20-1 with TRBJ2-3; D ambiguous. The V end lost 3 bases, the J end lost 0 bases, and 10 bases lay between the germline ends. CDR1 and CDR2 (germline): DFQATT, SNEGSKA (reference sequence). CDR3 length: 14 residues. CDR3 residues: CSARISLSTDTQYF. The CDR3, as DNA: TGCAGTGCTAGGATTAGCCTTAGCACAGATACGCAGTATTTT.

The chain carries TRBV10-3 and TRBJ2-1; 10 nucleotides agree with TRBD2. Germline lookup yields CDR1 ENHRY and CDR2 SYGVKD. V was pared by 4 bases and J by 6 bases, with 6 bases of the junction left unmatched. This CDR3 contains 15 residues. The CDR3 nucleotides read TGTGCCATCAGTGGGCCTCTAGCGGGAGCCAATGAGCAGTTCTTC. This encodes CAISGPLAGANEQFF.